The rows below give T cell receptor beta chains drawn from one sample of a study of T-cell reconstitution after alpha-beta-depleted transplantation in children. A single record per CDR3 protein comes from TCRdb applying MiXCR to the PCR reads. The sample includes hundreds of thousands of distinct CDR3 sequences, roughly 12% seen only once; the top ten take about a quarter. The input for sequencing was peripheral blood, taken 180 days after TCRalphabeta/CD19-depleted stem cell transplant. These receptors originate from a male patient aged 2-9 years who had a stem cell transplant for chronic granulomatous disease, so the T cells may come from the graft donor. The CDR3 runs from the conserved cysteine through the conserved F or W. Each record gives: J gene, clone size, V gene, D gene, CDR3 DNA, CDR3 protein. The D gene is left open where the match is weak. Expanded clones are given a class, and other clones once, few, many or no size at all.

J gene: TRBJ2-1; clone size: many; V gene: TRBV25-1; D gene: TRBD2; CDR3 DNA: TGTGCCAGCAGTGCCTTGGGTAGCGGGGGATACAATGAGCAGTTCTTC; CDR3 protein: CASSALGSGGYNEQFF
J gene: TRBJ2-7; clone size: few; V gene: TRBV6-2/TRBV6-3; D gene: .; CDR3 DNA: TGTGCCAGCAACTCCGAGGGGAATTTAGGATGGGTAGCCGAGCAGTACTTC; CDR3 protein: CASNSEGNLGWVAEQYF
J gene: TRBJ2-7; clone size: .; V gene: TRBV6-5; D gene: TRBD2; CDR3 DNA: TGTGCCAGCAGTTACGGACTAGGGTACGAGCAGTACTTC; CDR3 protein: CASSYGLGYEQYF
J gene: TRBJ2-5; clone size: many; V gene: TRBV12-3/TRBV12-4; D gene: TRBD2; CDR3 DNA: TGTGCCAGCAGTTTAATGCGACTAGCGGGAGCGATCCAAGAGACCCAGTACTTC; CDR3 protein: CASSLMRLAGAIQETQYF
J gene: TRBJ2-5; clone size: .; V gene: TRBV5-4; D gene: TRBD2; CDR3 DNA: TGTGCCAGCAGCTTGGCCCTAGGGACTAGCGGGCAAGAGACCCAGTACTTC; CDR3 protein: CASSLALGTSGQETQYF
J gene: TRBJ2-1; clone size: many; V gene: TRBV7-9; D gene: .; CDR3 DNA: TGTGCCAGCAGCTTAGGGCTGGGGCCCGAGCAGTTCTTC; CDR3 protein: CASSLGLGPEQFF
J gene: TRBJ2-3; clone size: many; V gene: TRBV20-1; D gene: TRBD2; CDR3 DNA: TGCAGTGCTAGAGATCCTCGGGAGGTTACTACGCAGTATTTT; CDR3 protein: CSARDPREVTTQYF
J gene: TRBJ2-5; clone size: many; V gene: TRBV28; D gene: .; CDR3 DNA: TGTGCCAGCGGGTGGAGCGCAGAGACCCAGTACTTC; CDR3 protein: CASGWSAETQYF
J gene: TRBJ2-7; clone size: .; V gene: TRBV4-1; D gene: .; CDR3 DNA: TGCGCCAGCAGCCAAGCCGGAAACTACGAGCAGTACTTC; CDR3 protein: CASSQAGNYEQYF
J gene: TRBJ2-7; clone size: many; V gene: TRBV12-3/TRBV12-4; D gene: .; CDR3 DNA: TGTGCCAGCAGTTTTGGGACAACCTACGAGCAGTACTTC; CDR3 protein: CASSFGTTYEQYF
J gene: TRBJ1-5; clone size: many; V gene: TRBV10-3; D gene: .; CDR3 DNA: TGTGCCATCAGTGAGTCGAGCTTACGACAGCCCCAGCATTTT; CDR3 protein: CAISESSLRQPQHF
J gene: TRBJ2-3; clone size: many; V gene: TRBV12-3/TRBV12-4; D gene: TRBD2; CDR3 DNA: TGTGCCAGCAGCCGGACTAGCGGGCTTCGACTCACAGATACGCAGTATTTT; CDR3 protein: CASSRTSGLRLTDTQYF
J gene: TRBJ2-2; clone size: few; V gene: TRBV6-1; D gene: .; CDR3 DNA: TGTGCCAGCACCAGACAGGTTACGAACACCGGGGAGCTGTTTTTT; CDR3 protein: CASTRQVTNTGELFF
J gene: TRBJ1-4; clone size: many; V gene: TRBV7-2; D gene: .; CDR3 DNA: TGTGCCAGCAGCCTAGGGCTATCTAATGAAAAACTGTTTTTT; CDR3 protein: CASSLGLSNEKLFF
J gene: TRBJ1-3; clone size: many; V gene: TRBV6-2/TRBV6-3; D gene: .; CDR3 DNA: TGTGCCAGCTACAACCGGACGGGACCCTCTGGAAACACCATATATTTT; CDR3 protein: CASYNRTGPSGNTIYF
J gene: TRBJ2-5; clone size: .; V gene: TRBV19; D gene: .; CDR3 DNA: TGTGCCAGTAGTATAGATAGGGGCCCACAAGAGACCCAGTACTTC; CDR3 protein: CASSIDRGPQETQYF
J gene: TRBJ2-5; clone size: many; V gene: TRBV12-3/TRBV12-4; D gene: TRBD2; CDR3 DNA: TGTGCCAGCAGTTACAGCGGGGGGACAGAGACCCAGTACTTC; CDR3 protein: CASSYSGGTETQYF
J gene: TRBJ2-3; clone size: many; V gene: TRBV27; D gene: .; CDR3 DNA: TGTGCCAGCAGTTTCGGAGAGCTTAGCACAGATACGCAGTATTTT; CDR3 protein: CASSFGELSTDTQYF
J gene: TRBJ2-7; clone size: once; V gene: TRBV7-9; D gene: TRBD1; CDR3 DNA: TGTGCCAGCAGCACTAGGACAGGGCAGGGGTCCTACGAGCAGCACTTC; CDR3 protein: CASSTRTGQGSYEQHF
J gene: TRBJ2-3; clone size: many; V gene: TRBV12-3/TRBV12-4; D gene: .; CDR3 DNA: TGTGCCAGCAGTTTTGGGAGACTAGATACGCAGTATTTT; CDR3 protein: CASSFGRLDTQYF
J gene: TRBJ2-5; clone size: few; V gene: TRBV19; D gene: .; CDR3 DNA: TGTGCCAGTAGTATTGGTTCAGGGAAGATCCAGTACTTC; CDR3 protein: CASSIGSGKIQYF
J gene: TRBJ2-7; clone size: many; V gene: TRBV20-1; D gene: .; CDR3 DNA: TGCAGTGCTAGAGGGTCTGGCCTCGCCTACGAGCAGTACTTC; CDR3 protein: CSARGSGLAYEQYF
J gene: TRBJ2-3; clone size: many; V gene: TRBV18; D gene: TRBD1; CDR3 DNA: TGTGCCAGCTCACTCCTCACAGGGGAAGCAGGAGATACGCAGTATTTT; CDR3 protein: CASSLLTGEAGDTQYF
J gene: TRBJ1-1; clone size: many; V gene: TRBV7-6; D gene: .; CDR3 DNA: TGTGCCAGCAGCCCTCAGGGGAGGAACACTGAAGCTTTCTTT; CDR3 protein: CASSPQGRNTEAFF
J gene: TRBJ2-3; clone size: many; V gene: TRBV27; D gene: .; CDR3 DNA: TGTGCCAGCAGTGAAGACCCCCTTGGCACAGATACGCAGTATTTT; CDR3 protein: CASSEDPLGTDTQYF
J gene: TRBJ2-1; clone size: many; V gene: TRBV7-2; D gene: TRBD2; CDR3 DNA: TGTGCCAGCAGCTTACGAGCGGGCGGGAGAGTTTCCTACAATGAGCAGTTCTTC; CDR3 protein: CASSLRAGGRVSYNEQFF
J gene: TRBJ1-1; clone size: many; V gene: TRBV9; D gene: .; CDR3 DNA: TGTGCCAGCAGCGTCGGGGGGGACACTGAAGCTTTCTTT; CDR3 protein: CASSVGGDTEAFF
J gene: TRBJ2-2; clone size: .; V gene: TRBV10-3; D gene: TRBD1; CDR3 DNA: TGTGCCATCAGTCCCCTGAACCCCTTCGCCGGGACAGGGGTTAAACGTAGGACCGGGGAGCTGTTTTTT; CDR3 protein: CAISPLNPFAGTGVKRRTGELFF
J gene: TRBJ2-7; clone size: many; V gene: TRBV20-1; D gene: .; CDR3 DNA: TGCAGTGCCCCTTGGTGGGGGTACGGCGAGCAGTACTTC; CDR3 protein: CSAPWWGYGEQYF
J gene: TRBJ2-3; clone size: many; V gene: TRBV6-5; D gene: .; CDR3 DNA: TGTGCCAGCAGTTTTATAGGGATAGGAGAAGATACGCAGTATTTT; CDR3 protein: CASSFIGIGEDTQYF
J gene: TRBJ2-7; clone size: many; V gene: TRBV20-1; D gene: .; CDR3 DNA: TGCAGTGCTCCGCCCCGGGGGATCAAGGGGGGGTTGCTCTACGAGCAGTACTTC; CDR3 protein: CSAPPRGIKGGLLYEQYF
J gene: TRBJ1-6; clone size: many; V gene: TRBV7-2; D gene: .; CDR3 DNA: TGTGCCAGCAGCAAAGTGGAGGGGTATAATTCACCCCTCCACTTT; CDR3 protein: CASSKVEGYNSPLHF
J gene: TRBJ2-5; clone size: many; V gene: TRBV29-1; D gene: .; CDR3 DNA: TGCAGCGTCCGTAACCCGGGTCGATTAGAGACCCAGTACTTC; CDR3 protein: CSVRNPGRLETQYF
J gene: TRBJ2-2; clone size: many; V gene: TRBV15; D gene: .; CDR3 DNA: TGTGCCACCAGCAGAGTTCCGAACACCGGGGAGCTGTTTTTT; CDR3 protein: CATSRVPNTGELFF
J gene: TRBJ1-1; clone size: many; V gene: TRBV29-1; D gene: TRBD1; CDR3 DNA: TGCAGCGTTTCGACAGGGTTGAGCACTGAAGCTTTCTTT; CDR3 protein: CSVSTGLSTEAFF
J gene: TRBJ2-2; clone size: .; V gene: TRBV7-8; D gene: TRBD2; CDR3 DNA: TGTGCCAGCAGCTTTTGGGGACTAGCGGTTTCCGGGGAGCTGTTTTTT; CDR3 protein: CASSFWGLAVSGELFF
J gene: TRBJ2-1; clone size: many; V gene: TRBV29-1; D gene: .; CDR3 DNA: TGCAGCGTTGGGGACGGGTACGAGCAGTTCTTC; CDR3 protein: CSVGDGYEQFF
J gene: TRBJ1-6; clone size: many; V gene: TRBV12-3/TRBV12-4; D gene: TRBD1; CDR3 DNA: TGTGCCAGCAGTCCCGGGACAGCCTTTCGACCCTACTCACCCCTCCACTTT; CDR3 protein: CASSPGTAFRPYSPLHF
J gene: TRBJ1-5; clone size: many; V gene: TRBV28; D gene: .; CDR3 DNA: TGTGCCAGCAGTTTCGGGTTCGGTCAGCCCCAGCATTTT; CDR3 protein: CASSFGFGQPQHF
J gene: TRBJ2-3; clone size: many; V gene: TRBV20-1; D gene: TRBD2; CDR3 DNA: TGCAGTGCTACGCCGGGACTAGCAGTTGATTACACCACAGATACGCAGTATTTT; CDR3 protein: CSATPGLAVDYTTDTQYF
J gene: TRBJ2-7; clone size: many; V gene: TRBV12-3/TRBV12-4; D gene: TRBD2; CDR3 DNA: TGTGCCAGCAGTCCGACGGGGCGGGGGGTCTACGAGCAGTACTTC; CDR3 protein: CASSPTGRGVYEQYF
J gene: TRBJ2-7; clone size: many; V gene: TRBV10-3; D gene: TRBD2; CDR3 DNA: TGTGCCATCAGTGTCGGAGCGGGAGGGTCAGGAGAGCAGTACTTC; CDR3 protein: CAISVGAGGSGEQYF
J gene: TRBJ2-7; clone size: many; V gene: TRBV5-1; D gene: .; CDR3 DNA: TGCGCCAGCAGCTGGGATGGGGGTGTCTCCTACGAGCAGTACTTC; CDR3 protein: CASSWDGGVSYEQYF
J gene: TRBJ1-2; clone size: many; V gene: TRBV12-3/TRBV12-4; D gene: .; CDR3 DNA: TGTGCCAGCAGCACAGGCCACTATGGCTACACCTTC; CDR3 protein: CASSTGHYGYTF
J gene: TRBJ2-1; clone size: many; V gene: TRBV28; D gene: TRBD2; CDR3 DNA: TGTGCCACCCTACTAGCGGGAATCCCAAATGAGCAGTTCTTC; CDR3 protein: CATLLAGIPNEQFF
J gene: TRBJ2-1; clone size: .; V gene: TRBV12-3/TRBV12-4; D gene: TRBD2; CDR3 DNA: TGTGCCATCAGTTTATCGGGACTAGCGGGAGGTGCGTCCTACAATGAGCAGTTCTTC; CDR3 protein: CAISLSGLAGGASYNEQFF
J gene: TRBJ1-5; clone size: many; V gene: TRBV15; D gene: TRBD1; CDR3 DNA: TGTGCCACCAGCAGACGGACAGGGGCCTTCAATCAGCCCCAGCATTTT; CDR3 protein: CATSRRTGAFNQPQHF
J gene: TRBJ2-5; clone size: many; V gene: TRBV5-6; D gene: TRBD1; CDR3 DNA: TGTGCCAGCAGCTCGCCTAGAGACAGGGCCCAGTACTTC; CDR3 protein: CASSSPRDRAQYF
J gene: TRBJ1-5; clone size: few; V gene: TRBV27; D gene: .; CDR3 DNA: TGTGCCAGCAGTTTACGGGCAGGGTCCACTCAGCCCCAGCATTTT; CDR3 protein: CASSLRAGSTQPQHF
J gene: TRBJ2-2; clone size: few; V gene: TRBV7-3; D gene: .; CDR3 DNA: TGTGCCAGCAGCTTAGGGACACTCGGGGAGCTGTTTTTT; CDR3 protein: CASSLGTLGELFF
J gene: TRBJ1-5; clone size: many; V gene: TRBV10-3; D gene: .; CDR3 DNA: TGTGCCATCAGTGAACAGGGTAAGGGCAATCAGCCCCAGCATTTT; CDR3 protein: CAISEQGKGNQPQHF
J gene: TRBJ2-7; clone size: .; V gene: TRBV3-1; D gene: TRBD2; CDR3 DNA: TGTGCCAGCAGCCAATCGGTCGCGCGCGGGGGGGGGTATTCGCGACAGTACTTC; CDR3 protein: CASSQSVARGGGYSRQYF
J gene: TRBJ2-5; clone size: .; V gene: TRBV5-4; D gene: .; CDR3 DNA: TGTGCCAGCGCTCAGGGACAAGAGGAGGAGACCCAGTACTTC; CDR3 protein: CASAQGQEEETQYF
J gene: TRBJ2-1; clone size: many; V gene: TRBV29-1; D gene: TRBD2; CDR3 DNA: TGCAGCGTTGTCTACCGTAGGGAGCGGGAGGGCGATGAGCAGTTCTTC; CDR3 protein: CSVVYRREREGDEQFF
J gene: TRBJ2-5; clone size: many; V gene: TRBV6-5; D gene: TRBD1; CDR3 DNA: TGTGCCAGCAGTTACACACGGGGCAGGGGGCATGAGACCCAGTACTTC; CDR3 protein: CASSYTRGRGHETQYF